Following are 7 T cell receptor beta chains from one sample sequenced in a study of T cell responses to AZD1222 COVID-19 vaccine. Method: immunoSEQ multiplex PCR; TCRdb's copy keeps in-frame clones and lacks some. The table has more than 150,000 clones, 90% seen once; the top ten hold around 6.4%. The sequenced sample was peripheral blood, obtained on day 0 of AZD1222 vaccination. These receptors originate from an adult in good health.

V usage is TRBV15 and J usage is TRBJ1-5; 7 bases align to TRBD1. The CDR3 length is 15 residues. The junction had 7 bases not matched to a gene; V was cut back by 1 base and J by 7 bases. Germline V lookup: CDR1 LNHNV, CDR2 YYDKDF (reference sequence). In DNA, the CDR3 is TGTGCCACCAGCAGAGGAACAGGGGTTTTGCAGCCCCAGCATTTT. Amino acid sequence: CATSRGTGVLQPQHF.

V usage is TRBV6-5 and J usage is TRBJ1-2, with D perhaps TRBD1 (5 bases). CDR1 MNHEY and CDR2 SVGAGI come from the germline V gene. The CDR3 consists of 16 residues. The germline V and J ends were trimmed by 2 bases and 2 bases, with 15 bases remaining between them. CDR3 residues: CASSYHSRQQNYGYTF. CDR3 nucleotides: TGTGCCAGCAGTTACCATAGTAGACAGCAGAACTATGGCTACACCTTC.

As for this clone: Germline and junction disagree at one end, which may indicate a read error. This chain links TRBV12-3 or TRBV12-4 with TRBJ2-3; TRBD1 aligns across 7 bases. The CDR3 has 12 amino acids. The CDR3 reads CASLRGTDTRYF. DNA of the CDR3: TGTGCCAGCCTCAGGGGGACAGATACGCGGTATTTT.

The chain uses TRBV2 and TRBJ1-5; D is ambiguous. The CDR3 length is 14 residues. Trimming pared 4 bases from V and 0 bases from J, leaving 7 bases between. Germline V gene lookup returns CDR1 SNHLY and CDR2 FYNNEI. The CDR3 bases are TGTGCCAGCAGTGCGTCGGATAGCAATCAGCCCCAGCATTTT. Amino acid sequence: CASSASDSNQPQHF.

On this clone itself: Within the sample, other DNA sequences also encode this same CDR3. The chain recombines TRBV2 with TRBJ1-5; D not resolved. CDR3 length equals 13 residues. The V end was cut by 2 bases, the J end by 7 bases, with 9 bases between. Germline lookup yields CDR1 SNHLY and CDR2 FYNNEI. This chain's CDR3 is CASSEFLGQPQHF. In nucleotides, the CDR3 is TGTGCCAGCAGTGAATTTTTGGGACAGCCCCAGCATTTT.

This chain uses TRBV7-9 with TRBJ2-7, with D tentatively TRBD1 (6 bases). Germline CDR1 and CDR2: SEHNR and FQNEAQ (reference sequence). This CDR3 region has 12 residues. The ends were cut back, 10 bases at V and 2 bases at J, with 12 bases in the middle. The CDR3 DNA is TGTGCCATTGACAGGCGAACCTACGAGCAGTACTTC. Protein sequence: CAIDRRTYEQYF.

The CDR3 region has the DNA TGTGCCAGCTCACCTGTGGCCAGCTCTGGAAACACCATATATTTT. Translated: CASSPVASSGNTIYF. The rearrangement links TRBV18 to TRBJ1-3; D is undetermined. The CDR3 length is 15 residues. Trimming stripped 3 bases from V and 0 bases from J, with 9 bases between. Germline-derived CDR1 and CDR2 are KGHSH and LQKENI. Filled out from reference TRBV18 and TRBJ1-3, the complete variable domain reads NAGVMQNPRHLVRRRGQEARLRCSPMKGHSHVYWYRQLPEEGLKFMVYLQKENIIDESGMPKERFSAEFPKEGPSILRIQQVVRGDSAAYFCASSPVASSGNTIYFGEGSWLTVV.